This T cell receptor beta chain was captured in a study of T-cell reconstitution after alpha-beta-depleted transplantation in children. The table lists this clonotype with a few counts. Its antigen is still unknown. The TCRbeta library was prepared with unique molecular identifiers. TCRdb independently ran MiXCR on the PCR reads; one entry per CDR3 protein. The profile shows some 140,000 distinct CDR3 sequences, 8.5% to 10% of them singletons. J was trimmed by 4 bases and V by 6 bases; bases with no gene match: 2. CDR1 and CDR2 from the germline V gene are LNHDA and SQIVND (reference sequence). This CDR3 region has 13 residues. Study findings and constraints: Surviving recipient T cells and thymic progenitors accounted for the high day-60 TCRbeta diversity observed in some patients. Diversity and T-cell counts at one year after transplant derived mostly from new T cells. Reports say that about two months after transplant, the alpha-beta T cells came out of several hundred graft clones that had expanded.

This receptor was obtained from a girl under three years old who had a stem cell transplant for combined immunodeficiency, so the T cells may come from the graft donor. Source: PBMCs, mostly from graft donor cells, taken 180 days after TCRalphabeta/CD19-depleted stem cell transplant. The chain uses TRBV19 and TRBJ1-5; the match to TRBD1 covers 8 bases. The CDR3 region has the DNA TGTGCCAGTAGACGGACAGGGAATCAGCCCCAGCATTTT. Translation: CASRRTGNQPQHF.